The source of this T cell receptor beta chain is a study of sequential checkpoint blockade in melanoma. Study-level information: TCRbeta immunosequencing was performed on DNA from roughly 90 pretreatment melanoma tumor samples. Study-level findings and limits: PD-L1 staining and CD8+ counts, not mutational load, tracked tumor T-cell clonality.

V trimming: 4 bases; J trimming: 8 bases; junction bases outside the gene matches: 9. This CDR3 comprises 15 residues. Germline V gene lookup returns CDR1 LNHDA and CDR2 SQIVND (reference sequence). Sample treatment: randomized to nivolumab then ipilimumab (arm A) or the reverse (arm B). Profiled with immunoSEQ multiplex PCR; TCRdb holds only in-frame clones, not every one. The sample lists about 9,600 clones, 20% to 30% occurring once. This clone was counted only a few times. Antigen specificity is unknown. This TCR was recovered from a human donor with melanoma. The rearrangement links TRBV19 to TRBJ2-3; 10 bases are shared with TRBD2. Material: tumor tissue (inferred from file names), obtained from a patient given nivolumab and ipilimumab in sequence. CDR3 bases: TGTGCCAGTAGTAAGCTAGCGGGAGCTTTGTCTACGCAGTATTTT. As protein: CASSKLAGALSTQYF.